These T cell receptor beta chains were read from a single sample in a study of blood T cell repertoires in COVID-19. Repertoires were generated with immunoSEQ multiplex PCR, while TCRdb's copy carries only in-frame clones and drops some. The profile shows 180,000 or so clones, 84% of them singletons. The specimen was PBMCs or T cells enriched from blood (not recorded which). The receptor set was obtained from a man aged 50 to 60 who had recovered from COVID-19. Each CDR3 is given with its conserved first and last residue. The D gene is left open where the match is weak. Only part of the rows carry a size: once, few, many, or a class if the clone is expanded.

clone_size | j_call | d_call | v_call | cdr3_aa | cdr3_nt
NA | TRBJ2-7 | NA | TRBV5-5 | CASSTGGGYEQYF | TGTGCCAGCAGTACAGGGGGAGGGTACGAGCAGTACTTC
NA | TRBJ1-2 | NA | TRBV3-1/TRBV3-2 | CASSQDGPTNYGYTF | TGTGCCAGCAGCCAAGATGGGCCGACTAACTATGGCTACACCTTC
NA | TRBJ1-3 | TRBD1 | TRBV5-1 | CASKTGAFSGNTIYF | TGCGCCAGCAAGACAGGGGCGTTCTCTGGAAACACCATATATTTT
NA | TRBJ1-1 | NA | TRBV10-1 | CASSVDRIIVNTEAFF | TGCGCCAGCAGTGTAGACAGGATAATCGTGAACACTGAAGCTTTCTTT
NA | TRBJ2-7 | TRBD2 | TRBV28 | CASRTSGTGEQYF | TGTGCCAGCCGGACTAGCGGGACTGGCGAGCAGTACTTC
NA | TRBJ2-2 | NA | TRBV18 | CASGGTRTYTGELFF | TGTGCCAGCGGGGGCACGCGGACGTACACCGGGGAGCTGTTTTTT
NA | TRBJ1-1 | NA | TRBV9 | CASSVAQNTEAFF | TGTGCCAGCAGCGTAGCCCAAAACACTGAAGCTTTCTTT
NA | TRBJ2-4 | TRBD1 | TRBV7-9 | CASSLGRDSLAKNIQYF | TGTGCCAGCAGCTTAGGCCGGGACAGCCTAGCCAAAAACATTCAGTACTTC
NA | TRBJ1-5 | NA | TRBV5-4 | CASSLGGVSNQPQHF | TGTGCCAGCAGCTTGGGGGGGGTAAGCAATCAGCCCCAGCATTTT
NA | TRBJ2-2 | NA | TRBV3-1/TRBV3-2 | CASSVTETGELFF | TGTGCCAGCAGCGTGACCGAGACAGGGGAGCTGTTTTTT
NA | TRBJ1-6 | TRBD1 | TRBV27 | CASSNRGQGAQNSPLHF | TGTGCCAGCAGTAACAGGGGACAGGGGGCGCAAAATTCACCCCTCCACTTT
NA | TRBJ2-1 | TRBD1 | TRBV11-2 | CASSRRGDRDYNEQFF | TGTGCCAGCAGCAGGAGGGGGGACAGGGACTACAATGAGCAGTTCTTC
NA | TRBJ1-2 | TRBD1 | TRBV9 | CASSDPEIDSTGGYGYTF | TGTGCCAGCAGCGACCCGGAAATCGACTCGACAGGGGGCTATGGCTACACCTTC
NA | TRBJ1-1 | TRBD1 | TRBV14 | CASSGQVMNTEAFF | TGTGCCAGCAGCGGACAGGTCATGAACACTGAAGCTTTCTTT
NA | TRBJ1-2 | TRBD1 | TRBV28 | CASSRTGRRYGYTF | TGTGCCAGCAGCAGGACAGGGCGAAGGTATGGCTACACCTTC
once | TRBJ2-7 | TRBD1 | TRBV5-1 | CASSPDRGPPYEQYF | TGCGCCAGCAGCCCGGACAGGGGGCCCCCCTACGAGCAGTACTTC
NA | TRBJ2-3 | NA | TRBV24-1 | CATSGGGSSTDTQYF | TGTGCCACCAGTGGAGGGGGATCTAGCACAGATACGCAGTATTTT
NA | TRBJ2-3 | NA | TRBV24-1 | CATSVGRVPDTQYF | TGTGCCACCAGTGTGGGCAGGGTCCCAGATACGCAGTATTTT
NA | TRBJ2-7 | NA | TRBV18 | CASSRETYEQYF | TGTGCCAGCTCACGGGAGACCTACGAGCAGTACTTC
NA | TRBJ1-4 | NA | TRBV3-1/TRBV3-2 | CASSPATNEKLFF | TGTGCCAGCAGCCCAGCAACTAATGAAAAACTGTTTTTT
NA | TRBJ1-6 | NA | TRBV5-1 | CASTHRWGSPLHF | TGCGCCAGCACCCACAGGTGGGGTTCACCCCTCCACTTT
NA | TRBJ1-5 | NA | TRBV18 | CASSRNRDPNQPQHF | TGTGCCAGCTCCCGTAACAGGGATCCCAATCAGCCCCAGCATTTT
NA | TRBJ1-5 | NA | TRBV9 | CASSRTDSNQPQHF | TGTGCCAGCAGTCGGACAGATAGCAATCAGCCCCAGCATTTT
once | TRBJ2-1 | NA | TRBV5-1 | CASSLTAEPYNEQFF | TGCGCCAGCAGCTTGACAGCCGAGCCCTACAATGAGCAGTTCTTC
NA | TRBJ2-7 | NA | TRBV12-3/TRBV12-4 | CASSPRVFEQYF | TGTGCCAGCAGCCCGAGAGTTTTCGAGCAGTACTTC